These T cell receptor beta chains were read from a single sample in a study of cytomegalovirus exposure and HLA in healthy donors. Generated by immunoSEQ multiplex PCR, the TCRdb table keeps only in-frame clones and is missing some. The sample holds roughly 95,000 clones; roughly 82% are singletons and the top ten take 3% to 3.5%. Sequenced sample: PBMCs. These receptors were taken from a young man in good health and CMV-seropositive. CDR3s include the opening cysteine and the closing phenylalanine or tryptophan. The D gene is left open where the match is weak. Size is stated for part of the rows, as once, few or many counts, or as a class when the clone is expanded.

j_call v_call clone_size d_call cdr3_aa cdr3_nt
TRBJ2-1 TRBV11-2 - TRBD1 CASSSDRVGNEQFF TGTGCCAGCAGCTCGGACAGGGTGGGGAATGAGCAGTTCTTC
TRBJ1-1 TRBV6-1 few - CASTPGGGAFF TGTGCCAGCACCCCTGGGGGGGGAGCTTTCTTT
TRBJ2-7 TRBV11-2 - TRBD1 CASSLGNRGSYEQYF TGTGCCAGCAGCTTAGGAAACAGGGGGTCCTACGAGCAGTACTTC
TRBJ1-5 TRBV28 - - CASRTTNQPQHF TGTGCCAGCAGAACTACCAATCAGCCCCAGCATTTT
TRBJ2-3 TRBV28 - TRBD1 CASSTPGQGIDTQYF TGTGCCAGCAGTACTCCGGGACAGGGTATAGATACGCAGTATTTT
TRBJ2-7 TRBV5-6 - TRBD1 CASSLEGFRDRRSYEQYF TGTGCCAGCAGCTTGGAAGGGTTCCGGGACAGGAGATCCTACGAGCAGTACTTC
TRBJ2-7 TRBV4-3 few - CASSQERDRFYEQYF TGCGCCAGCAGCCAAGAACGGGATCGATTTTACGAGCAGTACTTC
TRBJ2-2 TRBV6-5 - - CASSYDGGGGGELFF TGTGCCAGCAGTTACGATGGGGGCGGAGGCGGGGAGCTGTTTTTT
TRBJ2-7 TRBV29-1 - - CSVEGQATQYEQYF TGCAGCGTTGAAGGGCAGGCGACGCAGTACGAGCAGTACTTC
TRBJ2-1 TRBV10-2 - - CASSWRTGEVNEQFF TGCGCCAGCAGTTGGAGGACGGGAGAGGTCAATGAGCAGTTCTTC
TRBJ2-7 TRBV6-5 - TRBD1 CASSYVDRADEQYF TGTGCCAGCAGTTACGTGGACAGGGCCGACGAGCAGTACTTC
TRBJ2-4 TRBV15 - - CATSRAGVENIQYF TGTGCCACCAGCAGAGCGGGTGTGGAAAACATTCAGTACTTC
TRBJ2-6 TRBV5-4 few TRBD1 CASSIQGPGANVLTF TGTGCCAGCAGTATACAGGGGCCCGGGGCCAACGTCCTGACTTTC
TRBJ2-3 TRBV6-4 few - CASSDSYGSTDTQYF TGTGCCAGCAGTGACTCGTACGGTAGCACAGATACGCAGTATTTT
TRBJ2-7 TRBV29-1 - - CSVGGDFSYEQYF TGCAGCGTTGGGGGGGACTTCTCCTACGAGCAGTACTTC
TRBJ1-2 TRBV28 few TRBD1 CASSPPGQQPYYGYTF TGTGCCAGCAGTCCCCCGGGACAGCAACCTTACTATGGCTACACCTTC
TRBJ2-3 TRBV7-9 - - CASSLSGDTQYF TGTGCCAGCAGCTTAAGCGGAGATACGCAGTATTTT
TRBJ2-3 TRBV30 - TRBD2 CAWSVGPSGRGDTQYF TGTGCCTGGAGTGTAGGGCCTAGCGGGAGGGGAGATACGCAGTATTTT
TRBJ1-2 TRBV28 few - CASSLSGSGYGYTF TGTGCCAGCAGTTTATCAGGGTCGGGCTATGGCTACACCTTC
TRBJ2-2 TRBV19 - - CASSLTGTPNTGELFF TGTGCCAGTAGCTTGACCGGGACTCCGAACACCGGGGAGCTGTTTTTT
TRBJ1-1 TRBV13 few - CASSGRLHTEAFF TGTGCCAGCAGCGGGCGTCTTCACACTGAAGCTTTCTTT
TRBJ2-5 TRBV10-1 once TRBD2 CASTPGLAGGVETQYF TGCGCCAGCACCCCAGGTCTAGCGGGAGGAGTAGAGACCCAGTACTTC